This T cell receptor (beta chain) is drawn from a study of blood T cell repertoires in COVID-19 (dated by TCRdb to about 2020). Regarding the study in general: The collaborator samples originated in the United States, Italy and Spain and spanned the acute and convalescent phases of COVID-19. The prospective study material was composed of cDNA or gDNA derived from T cells, B-cell-depleted T cells, or PBMCs. The dataset comprised deeply sampled blood TCRbeta repertoires from subjects exposed to, actively infected with, or recovered from COVID-19. A freely available public database, intended as a resource for researchers studying the immune response to SARS-CoV-2, is where the repertoires were released. Samples were obtained from the ongoing ImmuneRACE study (first 160 participants) and from some 1,300 subjects provided by 6 global collaborators. Sample metadata almost always included a de-identified subject ID, COVID-19 status, age in years and sex. Where available, HLA class I and class II types were obtained from metadata supplied by the sample provider rather than from assay-based typing.

The collaborating institutions used their own protocols to collect whole blood in K2EDTA tubes. For TCRbeta analysis, collaborator samples were shipped as frozen whole blood, as isolated PBMCs, or as DNA extracted from either sample type. The immunoSEQ Assay, a bias-controlled multiplex PCR, was used to amplify TCRbeta CDR3 regions from genomic DNA. From the authors' description of their analysis: Within the assay, amplification of reference gene primers was used to estimate how many nucleated cells each sample contained. To quantify the absolute abundance of each unique TCRbeta CDR3 rearrangement, sequence reads were collapsed and filtered. For each sample, productive Simpson clonality was calculated as the square root of Simpson's diversity index over productive rearrangements. TCRdb limited this immuneACCESS table to in-frame rearrangements with V and J called. A share of clones is missing; checked studies link under half to unresolved V genes, and the rest is unexplained. The V and J calls and clone size were taken over from that table, and D and trimming were inferred from the DNA. This sample holds 65,000 to 75,000 clones; more than 85% were observed only once. Jointly, the top ten make up under 15% of the sample.

V was cut back by 2 bases and J by 1 base, leaving a gap of 6 bases between them. The germline V gene specifies SGHRS as CDR1 and YFSETQ as CDR2. Spanning cysteine to phenylalanine, the CDR3 consists of 13 amino acids. The sequence is cut down to CDR3 DNA, 39 bases in frame from base 1. What the work shows at the level of the full study, not this receptor alone: The quantity of clinical and demographic metadata differed by source and by participant and was supplied without curation.

Details on this clone: The antigen it recognizes is unknown. Base qualities are missing; no much larger clone stands one base away.

The sequenced material came from peripheral blood. The chain was built from TRBV5-1 and TRBJ1-1, with TRBD1 as a weak D call on 5 bases. This receptor was obtained from a human donor with active COVID-19. The donor label of this sample is uncertain. CDR3 region: CASSFDRNTEAFF. The DNA is as follows: TGCGCCAGCAGCTTCGACAGGAACACTGAAGCTTTCTTT. This CDR3, with the reference TRBV5-1 and TRBJ1-1 proteins standing in past its ends, gives the full variable domain KAGVTQTPRYLIKTRGQQVTLSCSPISGHRSVSWYQQTPGQGLQFLFEYFSETQRNKGNFPGRFSGRQFSNSRSEMNVSTLELGDSALYLCASSFDRNTEAFFGQGTRLTVV.